The 20 T cell receptor beta chains below come from one sample, sequenced in a study of blood T cell repertoires in COVID-19. Generated by immunoSEQ multiplex PCR, the TCRdb table keeps only in-frame clones and is missing some. The table lists tens of thousands of clones, 70% to 90% of them singletons. Input material: peripheral blood. Every receptor here comes from a man older than 75 with active or convalescent COVID-19.

The chain uses TRBV29-1 and TRBJ2-6; D is perhaps TRBD2 (5 bases). Germline V lookup: CDR1 SQVTM, CDR2 ANQGSEA. This CDR3 has 15 amino acids. Trimming pared 7 bases from V and 0 bases from J, leaving 13 bases between. The CDR3 protein is CSGLDGDSGANVLTF. The CDR3 DNA follows: TGCAGCGGTCTCGACGGGGACTCTGGGGCCAACGTCCTGACTTTC.

V is TRBV11-3 and J is TRBJ1-3; D gene ambiguous. Trimming stripped 4 bases from V and 0 bases from J, with 13 bases between. The CDR3 spans 16 residues. CDR1 SGHNT and CDR2 YENEEA come from the germline V gene. The CDR3 DNA reads TGTGCCAGCAGCTCCGAATTCGGGGTCTCTGGAAACACCATATATTTT. It specifies CASSSEFGVSGNTIYF.

This chain joins TRBV5-1 and TRBJ1-4, with 7 bases that match TRBD1. The CDR3 extends over 19 amino acids. Germline assignment: CDR1 SGHRS and CDR2 YFSETQ. Losses at the gene ends were 3 bases for V and 8 bases for J; bases not matched to a gene: 22. The CDR3 spells CASSYRQGASRLHGEKLFF. CDR3 nucleotide sequence: TGCGCCAGCAGCTACAGACAGGGTGCTTCCAGACTTCACGGGGAAAAACTGTTTTTT.

CDR3 protein: CASSWTGGSTGELFF. CDR3 nucleotides: TGTGCCAGCAGCTGGACGGGGGGATCCACCGGGGAGCTGTTTTTT. This chain joins TRBV5-5 and TRBJ2-2; 7 bases match TRBD2. CDR3 length: 15 amino acids. The germline gives CDR1 SGHKS, CDR2 YYEKEE (reference sequence). The junction had 6 bases not matched to a gene; V was cut back by 3 bases and J by 4 bases.

The chain recombines TRBV7-3 with TRBJ2-1, with 12 bases identical to TRBD2. The V segment lost 5 bases and the J segment 6 bases; nucleotides outside the gene matches: 5. The germline gives CDR1 SGHTA, CDR2 FQGTGA. The CDR3 runs 15 residues. The CDR3: CASSPRLAGANEQFF. Here the CDR3 DNA reads TGTGCCAGCAGCCCCCGACTAGCGGGGGCCAATGAGCAGTTCTTC.

The chain couples TRBV15 to TRBJ2-3; 7 bases fit TRBD2. CDR1 is LNHNV and CDR2 is YYDKDF in the germline V gene (reference sequence). The CDR3 length is 14 residues. Unmatched junction bases numbered 1, after V lost 1 base and J lost 3 bases. DNA for the CDR3: TGTGCCACCAGCAGAGGGACTAGGACAGATACGCAGTATTTT. This translates into CATSRGTRTDTQYF. The complete variable domain, with remaining parts taken from reference TRBV15 and TRBJ2-3, reads DAMVIQNPRYQVTQFGKPVTLSCSQTLNHNVMYWYQQKSSQAPKLLFHYYDKDFNNEADTPDNFQSRRPNTSFCFLDIRSPGLGDTAMYLCATSRGTRTDTQYFGPGTRLTVL.

The chain has TRBV6-1 and TRBJ2-3, with 14 bases fitting TRBD2. With 4 bases clipped from V and 1 base from J, the junction kept 13 bases outside the gene matches. Germline V gene lookup returns CDR1 MNHNS and CDR2 SASEGT. The CDR3 loop spans 20 amino acids. The CDR3 nucleotides are TGTGCCAGCAGTGGTGGACTAGCGGGGGGTTTATCCATTGGCACAGATACGCAGTATTTT. Translated, it gives CASSGGLAGGLSIGTDTQYF.

The V gene is TRBV11-3, the J gene TRBJ2-1, with TRBD2 identical over 9 bases. The length of the CDR3 is 14 residues. Per germline, CDR1 SGHNT and CDR2 YENEEA. J lost 9 bases, V lost 2 bases, and 5 bases had no gene match. This chain's CDR3 is CASSLLRGGSEQFF. For the CDR3, the DNA is TGTGCCAGCAGCTTATTGCGGGGGGGCAGTGAGCAGTTCTTC.

In this sample, this clone turned up once. This chain joins TRBV5-1 and TRBJ2-3; 7 positions match TRBD2. Trimming at V came to 5 bases and at J to 6 bases, leaving 15 bases not matched to a gene. This CDR3 comprises 16 residues. Per germline, CDR1 SGHRS and CDR2 YFSETQ. The CDR3 loop is CASRPQPSGRLDTQYF. CDR3 sequence (DNA): TGCGCCAGCAGGCCCCAGCCTAGCGGACGCCTGGATACGCAGTATTTT.

The chain employs TRBV9 and TRBJ2-1, with D perhaps matching TRBD2 (6 bases). The ends were cut back, 1 base at V and 1 base at J, with 9 bases in the middle. The V gene's germline CDR1 is SGDLS and CDR2 YYNGEE. The CDR3 extends over 15 amino acids. CDR3 DNA: TGTGCCAGCAGCGTAAGGGAGGCGTCCTACAATGAGCAGTTCTTC. Protein sequence: CASSVREASYNEQFF.

The V call is TRBV10-1, the J call TRBJ2-3, with 8 nucleotides matching TRBD1. Germline V gives CDR1 WNHNN, CDR2 SYGVQD (reference sequence). CDR3 length: 15 amino acids. Trimming took 5 bases from V and 4 from J; bases not matched to a gene: 8. CDR3 coding DNA: TGCGCCAGCAGTCCCGGGACAGGATTAGCAGATACGCAGTATTTT. Protein product: CASSPGTGLADTQYF.

This sequence joins TRBV5-1 and TRBJ1-4; 9 bases fit TRBD1. Germline-derived CDR1 and CDR2 are SGHRS and YFSETQ. The length of the CDR3 is 14 residues. V dropped 2 bases and J dropped 7; count of bases not matched to a gene: 3. The DNA of the CDR3 is TGCGCCAGCAGCTTCGGACAGGGGCCTGAAAAACTGTTTTTT. Translation gives CASSFGQGPEKLFF.

DNA for the CDR3: TGTGCCAGCAGTAGGGGAGGGGCAAATCAGCCCCAGCATTTT. Translated: CASSRGGANQPQHF. The chain uses TRBV6-2 or TRBV6-3 and TRBJ1-5; maybe TRBD1 (5 bases). The V end was cut by 5 bases, the J end by 4 bases, with 12 bases between. Germline V lookup: CDR1 MNHEY, CDR2 SVGEGT. The length of the CDR3 is 14 residues.

The chain couples TRBV19 to TRBJ1-1; perhaps TRBD1 as D (6 bases). Germline CDR1 is LNHDA and CDR2 is SQIVND (reference sequence). V lost 3 bases and J 11 bases, leaving 13 bases between the germline ends. The CDR3 runs to 12 residues. DNA for the CDR3: TGTGCCAGTAGTATGCTCACAGGGAGCGCTTTCTTT. Residues: CASSMLTGSAFF. Complete variable domain (other parts from reference TRBV19 and TRBJ1-1): DGGITQSPKYLFRKEGQNVTLSCEQNLNHDAMYWYRQDPGQGLRLIYYSQIVNDFQKGDIAEGYSVSREKKESFPLTVTSAQKNPTAFYLCASSMLTGSAFFGQGTRLTVV.

V and J are TRBV15 and TRBJ2-5, with 10 positions matching TRBD1. Losses at the gene ends were 4 bases for V and 2 bases for J; bases not matched to a gene: 7. The CDR3 is 16 amino acids. CDR1 LNHNV and CDR2 YYDKDF come from the germline V gene (reference sequence). CDR3 sequence reads: CATSTTGGPPQETQYF. CDR3 coding DNA: TGTGCCACCAGCACGACAGGGGGCCCACCGCAAGAGACCCAGTACTTC.

This clone appeared once. The rearrangement joins TRBV7-9 to TRBJ1-3; 9 bases are shared with TRBD1. J lost 5 bases, V lost 5 bases, and 10 bases had no gene match. The V gene's germline CDR1 is SEHNR and CDR2 FQNEAQ (reference sequence). The CDR3 runs 16 residues. CDR3 nucleotide sequence: TGTGCCAGCAGCCCAACGGGACAGGGCATGAGAAACACCATATATTTT. It translates to CASSPTGQGMRNTIYF. Full variable domain (missing parts from reference TRBV7-9 and TRBJ1-3): DTGVSQNPRHKITKRGQNVTFRCDPISEHNRLYWYRQTLGQGPEFLTYFQNEAQLEKSRLLSDRFSAERPKGSFSTLEIQRTEQGDSAMYLCASSPTGQGMRNTIYFGEGSWLTVV.

CDR3 DNA sequence: TGTGCCACACGTCGGGACACGACCGATGAGCAGTTCTTC. The encoded protein is CATRRDTTDEQFF. This rearrangement joins TRBV12-3 or TRBV12-4 to TRBJ2-1, with a tentative D call TRBD1 (6 bases). The CDR3 extends over 13 amino acids. Trimming removed 10 bases from V and 8 bases from J, with 18 bases in between.

The V call is TRBV2, the J call TRBJ1-2; D gene ambiguous. The V gene lost 1 base and the J gene lost 8 bases, with 11 bases spanning the gap. The germline gives CDR1 SNHLY, CDR2 FYNNEI. The CDR3 consists of 13 residues. Written as DNA, the CDR3 is TGTGCCAGCAGTGAAGGGAAAGCGCGGGGCTACACCTTC. This codes for CASSEGKARGYTF.

The chain uses TRBV5-1 and TRBJ2-1; the match to TRBD2 covers 13 bases. The CDR3 has 16 amino acids. V shed 4 bases, J shed 6 bases, and the junction held 7 bases outside the gene matches. Germline lookup yields CDR1 SGHRS and CDR2 YFSETQ. DNA of the CDR3: TGCGCCAGCAGCCCCCTCGGGACTAGCGGGATCAATGAGCAGTTCTTC. Its protein is CASSPLGTSGINEQFF.

The chain employs TRBV28 and TRBJ1-5; D is perhaps TRBD1 (5 bases). Germline V gene data show CDR1 as MDHEN and CDR2 as SYDVKM. This CDR3 contains 15 residues. The germline V and J ends were trimmed by 9 bases and 0 bases, with 15 bases remaining between them. The CDR3 coding sequence is TGTGCCAGTCGACAGCTCGCATATAGCAATCAGCCCCAGCATTTT. This codes for CASRQLAYSNQPQHF. Looking up the rest from reference TRBV28 and TRBJ1-5 gives the full variable domain: DVKVTQSSRYLVKRTGEKVFLECVQDMDHENMFWYRQDPGLGLRLIYFSYDVKMKEKGDIPEGYSVSREKKERFSLILESASTNQTSMYLCASRQLAYSNQPQHFGDGTRLSIL.